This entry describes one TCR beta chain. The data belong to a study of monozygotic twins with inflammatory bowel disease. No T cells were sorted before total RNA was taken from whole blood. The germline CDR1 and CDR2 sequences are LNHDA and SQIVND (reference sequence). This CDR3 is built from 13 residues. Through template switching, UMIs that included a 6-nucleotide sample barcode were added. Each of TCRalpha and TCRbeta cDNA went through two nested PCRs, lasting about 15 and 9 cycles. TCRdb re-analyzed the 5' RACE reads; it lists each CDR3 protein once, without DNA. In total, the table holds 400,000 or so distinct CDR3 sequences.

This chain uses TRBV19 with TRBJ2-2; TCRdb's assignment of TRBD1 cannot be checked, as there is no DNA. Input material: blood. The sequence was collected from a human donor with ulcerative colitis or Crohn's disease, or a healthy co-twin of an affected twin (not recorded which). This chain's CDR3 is CASTDRPTGELFF.